This T cell receptor (beta chain) emerged from a study of T cells after posttransplantation cyclophosphamide. For this clone: Its target is not known.

Busulfan-fludarabine conditioning, marrow transplant, and cyclophosphamide on days +3 and +4 were administered. Study results and limitations: TRB clonality was highly associated with recipient CMV seropositivity and reactivation. TRB overlap between skin or GI tissue T cells and blood was limited. Donor-recipient repertoire similarity was low at 1-2 months, rising over year one.

Sequenced by immunoSEQ multiplex PCR; TCRdb stores in-frame clones only, minus some. Here the sample spans about 43,000 clones, around 90% being singletons. The germline V gene has CDR1 GTSNPN and CDR2 SVGIG (reference sequence). The CDR3 is 14 amino acids. This receptor was identified in a male patient between 60 and 69 years old who received an allogeneic stem cell transplant from a related donor and was CMV-positive. The T cells may partly be graft donor cells. Material: PBMCs, obtained around 58 days after allogeneic stem cell transplant with posttransplant cyclophosphamide. The chain uses TRBV30 and TRBJ2-5, with 9 nucleotides matching TRBD1. The better agreement between TRBJ2-7 and the DNA end casts doubt on the J call. This CDR3 reads CAWSVGTGSYEQYF. CDR3 in DNA: TGTGCCTGGAGTGTCGGGACAGGGAGCTACGAGCAGTACTTC.